The text below deals with one T cell receptor beta chain. This sample is part of a study of blood T cell repertoires in COVID-19. About the research overall: Donors in the United States, Italy and Spain gave samples during acute or convalescent COVID-19. Sources were T cells, B-cell-depleted T cells, or PBMCs; the material itself was cDNA or gDNA.

The germline V gene encodes CDR1 SGHAT and CDR2 FQNNGV. The V end was cut by 1 base, the J end by 4 bases, with 8 bases between. This CDR3 comprises 14 residues. Source study methods: Amplification from reference gene primers served as the basis for estimated nucleated cell counts. Sequencing used immunoSEQ multiplex PCR; TCRdb keeps in-frame clones, though not all of them. D and trimming were read from the DNA, whereas the V and J calls and clone size are those reported in that table. Of approximately 47,000 clones in the sample, 85% to 90% were seen once. The sequence was obtained from an elderly woman with COVID-19, enrolled during active disease. Sequenced sample: peripheral blood. The chain has TRBV11-2 and TRBJ2-1; D is perhaps TRBD2 (5 bases). The CDR3: CASSLVRGYNEQFF. The CDR3 nucleotides read TGTGCCAGCAGCTTAGTCCGGGGTTACAATGAGCAGTTCTTC.